This T cell receptor beta chain was sequenced during a study of technical replicates of blood from several donors. Libraries were prepared by immunoSEQ multiplex PCR; TCRdb keeps only in-frame clonotypes and omits some of them. The table has tens of thousands of clones, roughly 91% seen once; the top ten hold around 3.9%. Material: PBMCs. This receptor was identified in a human donor in good health. Some clones in this sample may be carry-over from other donors' samples.

This CDR3 reads CASTLTGQGAGEQYF. DNA for the CDR3: TGTGCCAGCACCCTCACCGGACAGGGGGCTGGCGAGCAGTACTTC. V is TRBV6-5 and J is TRBJ2-7; 11 positions match TRBD1. Germline CDR1 MNHEY, CDR2 SVGAGI. This CDR3 spans 15 amino acids. The J segment lost 6 bases and the V segment lost 7 bases, leaving 11 bases of the junction unmatched.